This TCR beta chain was obtained from a study of T cells in localized non-small cell lung cancer. Findings of the study overall: Longer overall survival was linked to higher blood T cell density.

V lost 0 bases, J lost 0 bases, and 4 bases lay in between. The length of the CDR3 is 13 residues. The germline V gene encodes CDR1 SGHRS and CDR2 YFSETQ. This clone has a single count. Antigen unknown. Sequencing used immunoSEQ multiplex PCR; TCRdb keeps in-frame clones, though not all of them. The table shows tens of thousands of clones, with 60% to 85% occurring only once. This TCR came from a man between 35 and 75 years old with stage I squamous cell lung carcinoma. The chain carries TRBV5-1 and TRBJ2-7; no reliable D call. The sequencing here drew on peripheral blood, taken before any cancer treatment. CDR3: CASSLESSYEQYF. CDR3 sequence (DNA): TGCGCCAGCAGCTTGGAGAGCTCCTACGAGCAGTACTTC.